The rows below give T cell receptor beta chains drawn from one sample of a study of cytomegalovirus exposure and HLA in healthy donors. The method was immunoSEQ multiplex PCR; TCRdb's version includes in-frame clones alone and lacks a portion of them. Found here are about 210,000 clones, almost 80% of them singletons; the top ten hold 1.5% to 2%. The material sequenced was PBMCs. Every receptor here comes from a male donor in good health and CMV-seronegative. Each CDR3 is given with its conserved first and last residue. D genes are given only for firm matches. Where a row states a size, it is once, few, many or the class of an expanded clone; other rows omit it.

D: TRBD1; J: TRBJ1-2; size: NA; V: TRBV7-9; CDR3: CASSLNRDRVDGYTF; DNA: TGTGCCAGCAGCTTAAATCGCGACAGGGTCGATGGCTACACCTTC
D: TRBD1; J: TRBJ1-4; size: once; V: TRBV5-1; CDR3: CASSLGQGVSEKLFF; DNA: TGCGCCAGCAGCTTGGGACAGGGGGTGAGCGAAAAACTGTTTTTT
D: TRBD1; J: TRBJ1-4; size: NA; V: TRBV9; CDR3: CASSVAPTGVLNEKLFF; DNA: TGTGCCAGCAGCGTAGCCCCCACAGGGGTCCTTAATGAAAAACTGTTTTTT
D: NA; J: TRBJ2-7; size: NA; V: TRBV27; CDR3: CASSPAAAGRREQYF; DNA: TGTGCCAGCAGTCCCGCGGCGGCAGGGCGGCGCGAGCAGTACTTC
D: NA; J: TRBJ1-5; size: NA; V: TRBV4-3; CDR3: CASSFPGQPQHF; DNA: TGCGCCAGCAGCTTCCCCGGGCAGCCCCAGCATTTT
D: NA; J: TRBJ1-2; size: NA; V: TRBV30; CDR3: CAWRDSYGYTF; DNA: TGTGCCTGGAGGGACAGCTATGGCTACACCTTC
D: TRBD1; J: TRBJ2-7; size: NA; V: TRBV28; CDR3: CASSFFGTGHDEQYF; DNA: TGTGCCAGCAGTTTTTTTGGGACAGGTCACGACGAGCAGTACTTC
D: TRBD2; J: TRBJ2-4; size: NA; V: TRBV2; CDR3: CASSELRTSGRNIQYF; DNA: TGTGCCAGCAGTGAACTTAGGACTAGCGGGAGGAACATTCAGTACTTC
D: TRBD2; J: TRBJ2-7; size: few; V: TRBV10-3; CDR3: CAINGGSTYEQYF; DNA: TGTGCCATCAACGGCGGGAGCACGTACGAGCAGTACTTC
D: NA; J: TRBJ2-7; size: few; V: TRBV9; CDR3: CASSVMENPSGEQYF; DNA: TGTGCCAGCAGCGTAATGGAAAACCCCTCGGGGGAGCAGTACTTC
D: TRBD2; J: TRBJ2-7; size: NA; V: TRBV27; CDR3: CASRYAAAGGRGEQYF; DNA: TGTGCCAGCAGGTATGCTGCGGCGGGAGGGCGCGGGGAGCAGTACTTC
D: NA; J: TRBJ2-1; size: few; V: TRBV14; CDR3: CASRRMSYNEQFF; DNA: TGTGCCAGCAGACGCATGAGTTACAATGAGCAGTTCTTC
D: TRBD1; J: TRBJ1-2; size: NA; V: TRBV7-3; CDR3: CASSLDRGPNYGYTF; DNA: TGTGCCAGCAGCTTAGACAGGGGGCCTAACTATGGCTACACCTTC
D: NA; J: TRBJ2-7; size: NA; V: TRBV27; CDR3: CASSLTRSYEQYF; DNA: TGTGCCAGCAGTTTGACCAGGTCCTACGAGCAGTACTTC
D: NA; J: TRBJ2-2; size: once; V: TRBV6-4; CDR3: CASSAYTVTGELFF; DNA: TGTGCCAGCAGTGCCTATACAGTCACCGGGGAGCTGTTTTTT
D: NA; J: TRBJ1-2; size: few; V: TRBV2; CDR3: CASSVSEYGYTF; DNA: TGTGCCAGCAGTGTTTCTGAGTATGGCTACACCTTC
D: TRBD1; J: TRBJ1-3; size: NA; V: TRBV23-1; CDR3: CASSPRQGATGNTIYF; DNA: TGCGCCAGCAGTCCCAGACAGGGGGCAACTGGAAACACCATATATTTT
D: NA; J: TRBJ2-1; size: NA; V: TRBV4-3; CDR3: CASSQDWAADNEQFF; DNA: TGCGCCAGCAGCCAAGATTGGGCAGCCGACAATGAGCAGTTCTTC
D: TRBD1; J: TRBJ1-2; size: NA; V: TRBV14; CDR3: CASSPYAGTDYGYTF; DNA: TGTGCCAGCAGCCCGTACGCGGGGACAGACTATGGCTACACCTTC
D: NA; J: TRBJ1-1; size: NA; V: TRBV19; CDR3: CASIPLAGRQNTEAFF; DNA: TGTGCCAGTATCCCTCTGGCGGGGAGACAGAACACTGAAGCTTTCTTT
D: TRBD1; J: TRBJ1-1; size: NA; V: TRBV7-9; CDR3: CASSSGQYHTEAFF; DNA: TGTGCCAGCAGCTCGGGACAGTACCATACTGAAGCTTTCTTT
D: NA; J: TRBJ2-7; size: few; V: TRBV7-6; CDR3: CASSLGQPYEQYF; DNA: TGTGCCAGCAGCTTAGGACAGCCCTACGAGCAGTACTTC
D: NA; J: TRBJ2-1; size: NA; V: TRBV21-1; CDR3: CASSKAGTGRYNEQFF; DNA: TGTGCCAGCAGCAAAGCCGGGACAGGGCGCTACAATGAGCAGTTCTTC
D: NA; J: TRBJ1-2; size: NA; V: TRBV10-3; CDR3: CAISESRGYGYTF; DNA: TGTGCCATCAGTGAGTCAAGGGGTTATGGCTACACCTTC
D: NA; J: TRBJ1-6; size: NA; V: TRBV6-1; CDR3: CASSELPSPLHF; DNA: TGTGCCAGCAGTGAACTCCCTTCACCCCTCCACTTT
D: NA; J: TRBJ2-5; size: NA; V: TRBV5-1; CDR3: CASSLETSGIYGETQYF; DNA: TGCGCCAGCAGCTTGGAAACGTCCGGAATCTACGGGGAGACCCAGTACTTC